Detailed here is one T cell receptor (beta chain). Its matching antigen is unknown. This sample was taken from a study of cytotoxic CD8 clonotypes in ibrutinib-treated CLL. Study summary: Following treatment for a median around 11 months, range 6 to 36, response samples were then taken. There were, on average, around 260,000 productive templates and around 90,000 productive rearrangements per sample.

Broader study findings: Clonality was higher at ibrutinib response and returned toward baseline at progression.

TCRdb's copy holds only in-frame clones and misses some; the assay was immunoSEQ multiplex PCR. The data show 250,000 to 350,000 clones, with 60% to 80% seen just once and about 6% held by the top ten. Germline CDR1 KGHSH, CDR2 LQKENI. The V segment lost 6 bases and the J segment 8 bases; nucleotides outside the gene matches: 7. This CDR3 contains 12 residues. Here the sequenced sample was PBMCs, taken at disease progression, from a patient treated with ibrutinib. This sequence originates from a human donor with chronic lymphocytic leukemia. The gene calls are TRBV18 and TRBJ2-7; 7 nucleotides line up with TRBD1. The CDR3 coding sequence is TGTGCCAGCTCGACCGGGACAGAAAAGCAGTACTTC. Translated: CASSTGTEKQYF.